This T cell receptor (beta chain) derives from a study of blood T cells in healthy people across ages. Then a second PCR, running roughly 7 to 11 cycles, was carried out with a sample-barcoded 5' primer and a J-beta primer mix. TCRdb redid the calling of the 5' RACE reads with MiXCR, one entry per CDR3 protein. Counted here are hundreds of thousands of distinct CDR3 sequences, approximately 26% occurring once; the ten biggest clones make up over 3.5%. The V gene's germline CDR1 is SEHNR and CDR2 FQNEAQ (reference sequence). The CDR3 contains 16 residues. V lost 5 bases, J lost 0 bases, and 14 bases lay in between. These sequences were also reported in another study, on T cells of mothers and their children. Turning to that study: Related and unrelated pairs show TCR recombination output that thymic selection shapes similarly. With unrelated pairs as the comparison, related mother-child pairs had a slightly higher overlap that was not significant. The data showed no persistent microchimeric T cell clones.

The receptor was derived from a boy aged 2 to 10 in good health. Sequencing input: blood. The chain employs TRBV7-9 and TRBJ1-3; no clear D. The CDR3 protein is CASSETPTVSGNTIYF. The CDR3 coding sequence is TGTGCCAGCAGCGAAACGCCGACCGTCTCTGGAAACACCATATATTTT.